This T cell receptor beta chain was documented in a study of shared clonotypes between healthy human individuals. General observations from the study: Rarefaction showed sorted-subset sequencing was incomplete despite large depth. Among non-shared clonotypes, generation probabilities were lower than among those shared by all four donors. It was observed that roughly 5.4% of naive CD4 clonotypes were shared across a handful of donors.

Assay used: immunoSEQ multiplex PCR; TCRdb lists only in-frame clones, some missing. Here the sample spans 2 million to 2.5 million clones, about nine tenths being singletons. HIV-negative, healthy adults without recent acute infections or vaccinations were the donors. Germline V gene data show CDR1 as SGHRS and CDR2 as YFSETQ. The CDR3 totals 18 residues. V was shortened by 0 bases and J by 0 bases, with 13 bases between the two germline ends. Note on this clone: The antigen is unknown.

This clonotype originated in a man younger than 35 in good health. Some clones in this sample may be carry-over from other donors' samples. Sequenced input: naive CD4+ T cells from PBMCs. Subset in this sample: CD45RA+ positively selected. The chain is built from TRBV5-1 and TRBJ2-6; D is perhaps TRBD1 (5 bases). The CDR3 spells CASSLGQPPGSGANVLTF. The CDR3, as DNA: TGCGCCAGCAGCTTGGGACAGCCCCCAGGCTCTGGGGCCAACGTCCTGACTTTC.